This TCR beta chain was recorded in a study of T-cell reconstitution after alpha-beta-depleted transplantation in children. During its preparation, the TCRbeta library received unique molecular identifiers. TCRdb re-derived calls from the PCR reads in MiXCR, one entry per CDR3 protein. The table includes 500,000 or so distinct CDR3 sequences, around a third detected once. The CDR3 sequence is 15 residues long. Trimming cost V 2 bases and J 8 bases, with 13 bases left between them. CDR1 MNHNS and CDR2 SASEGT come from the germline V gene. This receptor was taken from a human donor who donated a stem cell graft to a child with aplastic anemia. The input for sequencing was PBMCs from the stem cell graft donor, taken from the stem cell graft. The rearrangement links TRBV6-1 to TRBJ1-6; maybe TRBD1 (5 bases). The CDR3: CASSERGERYSPLHF. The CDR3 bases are TGTGCCAGCAGTGAAAGAGGGGAGAGGTATTCACCCCTCCACTTT.